The 30 T cell receptor beta chains in this list originate from one sample, sequenced in a study of blood T cell repertoires in COVID-19. Sequencing was performed with immunoSEQ multiplex PCR; in TCRdb, only in-frame clones are kept and a portion is missing. The data contain about 180,000 clones, 70% to 90% of them singletons. Sequenced sample: peripheral blood. These receptor sequences come from a man in his sixties with acute or convalescent COVID-19.

The chain links TRBV28 to TRBJ1-4; the match to TRBD1 covers 7 bases. The germline V gene has CDR1 MDHEN and CDR2 SYDVKM. The CDR3 extends over 16 amino acids. Trimming cost V 2 bases and J 7 bases; bases outside gene matches: 10. CDR3 sequence reads: CASSLVRTGSTEKLFF. The CDR3 region has the DNA TGTGCCAGCAGTTTAGTGAGGACAGGCAGTACTGAAAAACTGTTTTTT.

The gene calls are TRBV28 and TRBJ1-2; 7 bases match TRBD1. The CDR3 is 14 residues long. J gave up 4 bases and V 5 bases, and 7 bases lay outside the gene matches. Germline V CDR1 and CDR2: MDHEN, SYDVKM. This chain's CDR3 is CASSLFPGGYGYTF. The DNA for the CDR3 is TGTGCCAGCAGTCTTTTCCCAGGGGGCTATGGCTACACCTTC.

V is TRBV6-2 or TRBV6-3 and J is TRBJ1-4; TRBD1 aligns across 7 bases. V gave up 5 bases and J gave up 10 bases; unmatched junction bases: 7. Germline assignment: CDR1 MNHEY and CDR2 SVGEGT. The CDR3 is 13 amino acids. The DNA for the CDR3 is TGTGCCAGCAGTACGGGGGACAGCTTAAAACTGTTTTTT. It translates to CASSTGDSLKLFF.

This clone has only one observation. The chain is built from TRBV5-1 and TRBJ2-7, with 13 bases matching TRBD2. V trimming: 4 bases; J trimming: 9 bases; junction bases outside the gene matches: 16. The length of the CDR3 is 17 residues. From germline, CDR1 is SGHRS and CDR2 YFSETQ. CDR3 amino acids: CASSPRTSGSAFTAQYF. As DNA, the CDR3 is TGCGCCAGCAGCCCACGGACTAGCGGGAGCGCCTTTACTGCGCAGTACTTC.

Of note for this clone: The junction shows a germline mismatch at one end, possibly a read error. The chain couples TRBV27 to TRBJ2-4; TRBD2 agrees at 8 bases. The CDR3 has 12 residues. Germline V lookup: CDR1 MNHEY, CDR2 SMNVEV (reference sequence). The CDR3 DNA reads as TGTGCCACCAGTCCTAACGGGAGGGACGAGTACTTC. This translates into CATSPNGRDEYF.

The chain is built from TRBV6-6 and TRBJ2-7; D remains ambiguous. The CDR3 spans 11 residues. V was clipped by 6 bases and J by 6 bases, with 9 bases between them. CDR1 and CDR2 from the germline V gene are MNHNY and SVGAGI (reference sequence). As DNA, the CDR3 is TGTGCCAGCAGCGCCCTCGGCGAGCAGTACTTC. Protein product: CASSALGEQYF.

Turning to this clone: Relative to the germline gene, one junction end is altered; a read error may explain this. The chain combines TRBV7-7 with TRBJ2-1, with D uncertain. Germline loops: CDR1 SSHAT, CDR2 FNYEAQ (reference sequence). This CDR3 has 15 amino acids. CDR3 sequence reads: CASSSAPSSYNEQFF. DNA for the CDR3: TGTGCTAGCAGCTCCGCTCCTAGCTCCTACAATGAGCAGTTCTTC.

The chain uses TRBV27 and TRBJ2-7, with TRBD2 matching 10 bases. The trim removed 4 bases at V and 1 base at J, leaving 4 bases unmatched. The CDR3 is 15 residues long. The germline V gene has CDR1 MNHEY and CDR2 SMNVEV (reference sequence). CDR3 nucleotide sequence: TGTGCCAGCAGTTATAGCGGGAGGCTGTCCTACGAGCAGTACTTC. Protein: CASSYSGRLSYEQYF.

This clone turned up a few times. V is TRBV6-1 and J is TRBJ2-1, with TRBD2 identical over 8 bases. The V and J ends lost 3 bases and 5 bases, in that order; junction bases with no gene match: 6. Germline V lookup: CDR1 MNHNS, CDR2 SASEGT. This CDR3 is 15 amino acids long. Here the CDR3 reads CASSEAGTSDNEQFF. The CDR3 DNA sequence: TGTGCCAGCAGTGAGGCCGGGACTAGTGACAATGAGCAGTTCTTC.

The chain is built from TRBV27 and TRBJ2-1; 8 bases map to TRBD2. Trimming cost V 7 bases and J 0 bases; bases outside gene matches: 2. The CDR3 runs 14 residues. Germline CDR1 is MNHEY and CDR2 is SMNVEV (reference sequence). CDR3 region: CASISGSSYNEQFF. The CDR3 DNA reads TGTGCCAGCATAAGCGGGAGCTCCTACAATGAGCAGTTCTTC.

This chain joins TRBV12-3 or TRBV12-4 and TRBJ1-1; 8 bases line up with TRBD1. The CDR3 is 13 residues long. The J segment lost 2 bases and the V segment lost 5 bases, leaving 1 base of the junction unmatched. The CDR3 DNA reads TGTGCCAGCAGTGCAGGGGGCAACACTGAAGCTTTCTTT. It translates to CASSAGGNTEAFF.

The V call is TRBV4-2, the J call TRBJ1-5; D remains ambiguous. Germline CDR1 LGHNA, CDR2 YNFKEQ. The CDR3 length is 14 residues. The V end was cut by 1 base, the J end by 3 bases, with 7 bases between. CDR3 coding DNA: TGTGCCAGCAGCCAAGGCAGACTCAATCAGCCCCAGCATTTT. It is translated as CASSQGRLNQPQHF.

The J gene is TRBJ2-1, the V gene TRBV5-8, with 8 positions matching TRBD1. Germline lookup yields CDR1 SGHTS and CDR2 YDEGEE. V lost 0 bases, J lost 0 bases, and 2 bases stayed unmatched. The CDR3 has 16 residues. Written as DNA, the CDR3 is TGTGCCAGCAGCTTGGGACAGGGGATCTCCTACAATGAGCAGTTCTTC. This gives the protein CASSLGQGISYNEQFF.

In its sample, this clone was seen a few times. This chain joins TRBV4-3 and TRBJ2-1; D not certain. The CDR3 consists of 13 residues. The germline V and J ends were trimmed by 0 bases and 10 bases, with 10 bases remaining between them. Germline V lookup: CDR1 LGHNA, CDR2 YSLEER. Written as DNA, the CDR3 is TGCGCCAGCAGCCAAGATCAGGCCGACGAGCAGTTCTTC. The encoded protein is CASSQDQADEQFF.

The V gene is TRBV7-9, the J gene TRBJ2-3, with TRBD1 as a possible D gene (6 bases). CDR1 is SEHNR, CDR2 FQNEAQ, per germline (reference sequence). Trimming stripped 5 bases from V and 5 bases from J, with 14 bases between. This CDR3 is 14 amino acids long. The CDR3 here is CASSPRVRGDTQYF. DNA for the CDR3: TGTGCCAGCAGCCCCCGCGTCAGGGGAGATACGCAGTATTTT.

The sample holds one count of this clone. The V gene is TRBV4-1, the J gene TRBJ2-7; TRBD1 agrees at 9 bases. CDR1 and CDR2 (germline): MGHRA, YSYEKL. CDR3 length: 17 residues. The junction had 12 bases not matched to a gene; V was cut back by 1 base and J by 5 bases. CDR3 residues: CASSQVAPGTGSDEQYF. The CDR3, as DNA: TGCGCCAGCAGCCAAGTGGCCCCCGGGACAGGGAGTGACGAGCAGTACTTC.

As regards this clone: The same CDR3 is also encoded by other DNA sequences in this sample. The chain uses TRBV28 and TRBJ2-5; TRBD1 matches 7 bases. This CDR3 is 14 amino acids long. Germline CDR1 reads MDHEN; CDR2 reads SYDVKM. With V trimmed by 5 bases and J by 1 base, 4 bases remained unmatched. Here the CDR3 DNA reads TGTGCCAGCAGTCCGGGACAGACCCAAGAGACCCAGTACTTC. The encoded protein is CASSPGQTQETQYF.

This sequence joins TRBV3-1 (or the pseudogene TRBV3-2) and TRBJ1-6; D gene ambiguous. V gave up 1 base and J gave up 9 bases, with 16 bases separating them. The CDR3 sequence is 16 residues long. Germline V gene lookup returns CDR1 LGHDT and CDR2 YNNKEL (reference sequence). This CDR3 reads CASSQGLRVIGSPLHF. The CDR3 bases are TGTGCCAGCAGCCAAGGATTGCGGGTAATCGGTTCACCCCTCCACTTT.

The rearrangement uses TRBV10-3 and TRBJ1-1; D is unclear. Looked up from germline, CDR1 is ENHRY and CDR2 is SYGVKD. The CDR3 spans 16 residues. With 0 bases removed from V and 0 bases from J, the gap between germline ends came to 11 bases. The CDR3 DNA sequence: TGTGCCATCAGTGAGTCTAACCTAAGAATGAACACTGAAGCTTTCTTT. It is translated as CAISESNLRMNTEAFF.

The chain has TRBV28 and TRBJ2-4, with 7 bases lining up with TRBD2. The trim removed 6 bases at V and 9 bases at J, leaving 11 bases unmatched. CDR3 length equals 14 residues. CDR1 and CDR2 from the germline V gene are MDHEN and SYDVKM. Here the CDR3 reads CASSPSGLSGIQYF. CDR3 in DNA: TGTGCCAGCAGCCCTAGCGGACTATCTGGCATTCAGTACTTC.

The V gene is TRBV7-9, the J gene TRBJ1-1; TRBD1 agrees at 7 bases. The CDR3 extends over 14 amino acids. Trimming at V came to 6 bases and at J to 5 bases, leaving 9 bases not matched to a gene. Germline assignment: CDR1 SEHNR and CDR2 FQNEAQ (reference sequence). The CDR3 DNA is TGTGCCAGCAGTACCCAGACAGGGAGGACTGAAGCTTTCTTT. It encodes CASSTQTGRTEAFF. The complete variable domain, with remaining parts taken from reference TRBV7-9 and TRBJ1-1, reads DTGVSQNPRHKITKRGQNVTFRCDPISEHNRLYWYRQTLGQGPEFLTYFQNEAQLEKSRLLSDRFSAERPKGSFSTLEIQRTEQGDSAMYLCASSTQTGRTEAFFGQGTRLTVV.

The J gene is TRBJ1-2, the V gene TRBV14; D unresolved. The CDR3 contains 14 residues. CDR1 is SGHDN and CDR2 is FVKESK in the germline V gene. Between the trimmed V and J ends, which lost 1 base and 2 bases, there was a span of 8 bases. Here the CDR3 DNA reads TGTGCCAGCAGCCAAGTAACGGGGAACTATGGCTACACCTTC. It is translated as CASSQVTGNYGYTF.

This chain uses TRBV5-1 with TRBJ2-5; possibly TRBD2 for D (6 bases). The CDR3 has 14 amino acids. V was pared by 4 bases and J by 2 bases, with 12 bases between. Germline CDR1 and CDR2: SGHRS and YFSETQ. In nucleotides, the CDR3 is TGCGCCAGCAGCCAGGGACTGGGACAAGAGACCCAGTACTTC. As protein: CASSQGLGQETQYF. The full variable domain, its missing parts supplied by reference TRBV5-1 and TRBJ2-5, is KAGVTQTPRYLIKTRGQQVTLSCSPISGHRSVSWYQQTPGQGLQFLFEYFSETQRNKGNFPGRFSGRQFSNSRSEMNVSTLELGDSALYLCASSQGLGQETQYFGPGTRLLVL.

The chain has TRBV6-5 and TRBJ1-1, with 9 bases matching TRBD1. J gave up 5 bases and V 6 bases, and 10 bases lay outside the gene matches. Germline-derived CDR1 and CDR2 are MNHEY and SVGAGI. The length of the CDR3 is 15 residues. CDR3 in DNA: TGTGCCAGCAGGCCGGGCGGGACAGGGCGGACTGAAGCTTTCTTT. It codes for CASRPGGTGRTEAFF.

This clone was picked up one time. The rearrangement uses TRBV3-1 (or the pseudogene TRBV3-2) and TRBJ2-1; 10 positions match TRBD2. The CDR3 has 16 amino acids. Germline values: CDR1 LGHDT, CDR2 YNNKEL (reference sequence). With V trimmed by 4 bases and J by 7 bases, 10 bases remained unmatched. CDR3 residues: CASSLSGRRKLNEQFF. CDR3 bases: TGTGCCAGCAGCCTTAGCGGGAGGAGAAAATTGAATGAGCAGTTCTTC.

V usage is TRBV5-6 and J usage is TRBJ1-3; a weak D match, TRBD1 (6 bases). Germline V gene lookup returns CDR1 SGHDT and CDR2 YYEEEE. Trimming cost V 4 bases and J 4 bases, with 21 bases left between them. The CDR3 is 17 amino acids. The CDR3 DNA reads as TGTGCCAGCAGCAGCAGCCAGGGGCCGGGGTACGGAAACACCATATATTTT. Protein sequence: CASSSSQGPGYGNTIYF. Complete variable domain (other parts from reference TRBV5-6 and TRBJ1-3): DAGVTQSPTHLIKTRGQQVTLRCSPKSGHDTVSWYQQALGQGPQFIFQYYEEEERQRGNFPDRFSGHQFPNYSSELNVNALLLGDSALYLCASSSSQGPGYGNTIYFGEGSWLTVV.

This chain uses TRBV3-1 (or the pseudogene TRBV3-2) with TRBJ2-5, with a tentative D call TRBD1 (6 bases). Trimming cost V 4 bases and J 1 base, with 16 bases left between them. The CDR3 contains 16 residues. Germline CDR1 reads LGHDT; CDR2 reads YNNKEL (reference sequence). The DNA for the CDR3 is TGTGCCAGCAGCCGGTACGGGACACAAATCCAAGAGACCCAGTACTTC. This sequence encodes CASSRYGTQIQETQYF.

The chain employs TRBV3-1 (or the pseudogene TRBV3-2) and TRBJ2-3; 13 bases are shared with TRBD2. V trimming: 6 bases; J trimming: 6 bases; junction bases outside the gene matches: 6. This CDR3 is built from 15 residues. CDR1 LGHDT and CDR2 YNNKEL come from the germline V gene (reference sequence). CDR3 coding DNA: TGTGCCAGCAGTAGGACTAGCGGGAGAGGGGATACGCAGTATTTT. Residues: CASSRTSGRGDTQYF.

The rearrangement links TRBV5-8 to TRBJ2-3; the match to TRBD2 covers 8 bases. The germline V gene encodes CDR1 SGHTS and CDR2 YDEGEE. V gave up 0 bases and J gave up 1 base; unmatched junction bases: 4. The length of the CDR3 is 16 residues. CDR3 DNA sequence: TGTGCCAGCAGCTTGGGCGGGGGGCCGGGCACAGATACGCAGTATTTT. The encoded protein is CASSLGGGPGTDTQYF.

The chain uses TRBV3-1 (or the pseudogene TRBV3-2) and TRBJ2-3, with TRBD2 identical over 16 bases. Trimming removed 5 bases from V and 3 bases from J; junction bases left unmatched: 8. In germline, CDR1 is LGHDT, CDR2 YNNKEL (reference sequence). This CDR3 is built from 18 residues. The CDR3 DNA follows: TGTGCCAGCAGCGCGCCGGGACTAGCGGGAGGGAGGACAGATACGCAGTATTTT. Its translation is CASSAPGLAGGRTDTQYF.